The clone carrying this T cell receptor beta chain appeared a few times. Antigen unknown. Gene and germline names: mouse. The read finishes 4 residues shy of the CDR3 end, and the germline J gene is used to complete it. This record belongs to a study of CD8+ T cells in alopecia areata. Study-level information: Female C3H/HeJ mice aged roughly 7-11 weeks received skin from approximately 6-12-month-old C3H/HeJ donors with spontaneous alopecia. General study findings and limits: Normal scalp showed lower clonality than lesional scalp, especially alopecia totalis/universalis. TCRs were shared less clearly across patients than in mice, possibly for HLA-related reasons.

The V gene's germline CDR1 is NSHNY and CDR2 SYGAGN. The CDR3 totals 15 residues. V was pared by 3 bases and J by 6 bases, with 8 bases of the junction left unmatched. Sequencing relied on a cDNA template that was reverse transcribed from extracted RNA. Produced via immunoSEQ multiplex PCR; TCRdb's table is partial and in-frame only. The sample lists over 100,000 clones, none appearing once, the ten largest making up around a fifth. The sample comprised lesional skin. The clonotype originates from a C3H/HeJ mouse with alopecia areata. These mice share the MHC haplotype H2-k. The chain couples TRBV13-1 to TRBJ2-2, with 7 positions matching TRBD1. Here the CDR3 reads CASSAPTGWPGQLYF. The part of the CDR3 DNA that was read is TGTGCCAGCAGTGCCCCGACAGGGTGGCCCGGG.